These 30 T cell receptor beta chains were all obtained from the same sample, sequenced in a study of blood T cell repertoires in COVID-19 (TCRdb year 2020). The library was prepared using the immunoSEQ multiplex PCR assay. TCRdb carries this immuneACCESS record with in-frame sequences only. Its versions omit some clonotypes, under half of them owing to an unresolved V gene in the studies checked, with the rest unexplained. The table for this sample lists roughly 190,000 clones; about 80% of them were counted only once. The ten largest make up approximately 2.6% of the sample. Sample: peripheral blood. The receptors originated from a human donor with acute or convalescent COVID-19. The donor label of this sample is uncertain.

The count of this clone is one. The rearrangement joins TRBV7-6 to TRBJ1-4; a weak D match, TRBD1 (5 bases). The CDR3 loop spans 14 amino acids. Germline CDR1 and CDR2: SGHVS and FNYEAQ. Between the trimmed V and J ends, which lost 3 bases and 5 bases, there was a span of 10 bases. CDR3 residues: CASSFGGENEKLFF. CDR3 in DNA: TGTGCCAGCAGCTTTGGAGGGGAGAATGAAAAACTGTTTTTT.

The rearrangement joins TRBV3-1 (or the pseudogene TRBV3-2) to TRBJ2-7; maybe TRBD2 (6 bases). The CDR3 consists of 13 residues. Deletions cut 4 bases from V and 6 bases from J, with 13 bases between. Germline loops: CDR1 LGHDT, CDR2 YNNKEL (reference sequence). Here the CDR3 DNA reads TGTGCCAGCAGCCCCGGGCTGCGGGGCGAGCAGTACTTC. The encoded protein is CASSPGLRGEQYF.

The V and J genes are TRBV6-1 and TRBJ2-2; TRBD2 agrees at 15 bases. Germline V lookup: CDR1 MNHNS, CDR2 SASEGT. The CDR3 extends over 18 amino acids. The V and J ends lost 4 bases and 4 bases, in that order; junction bases with no gene match: 7. CDR3 region: CASSGPGLAGGLTGELFF. For the CDR3, the DNA is TGTGCCAGCAGTGGGCCGGGACTAGCGGGGGGACTCACCGGGGAGCTGTTTTTT.

This chain uses TRBV18 with TRBJ2-7, with D possibly matching TRBD1 (6 bases). V was shortened by 2 bases and J by 7 bases, with 18 bases between the two germline ends. Germline V gene data show CDR1 as KGHSH and CDR2 as LQKENI. The CDR3 contains 15 residues. This chain's CDR3 is CASSPAAGALGEQYF. CDR3 nucleotide sequence: TGTGCCAGCTCACCAGCCGCAGGGGCCCTCGGAGAGCAGTACTTC.

In this sample, this clone turned up once. The rearrangement links TRBV6-5 to TRBJ2-7, with TRBD2 matching 11 bases. Germline assignment: CDR1 MNHEY and CDR2 SVGAGI. The CDR3 loop spans 15 amino acids. V lost 0 bases and J lost 7; bases outside the gene matches: 5. The CDR3 sequence: CASSYSPSGGPEQYF. The CDR3 DNA reads as TGTGCCAGCAGTTACTCGCCTAGCGGGGGGCCGGAGCAGTACTTC.

V usage is TRBV5-1 and J usage is TRBJ2-1, with 8 bases matching TRBD1. The CDR3 spans 14 residues. The J segment lost 5 bases and the V segment lost 6 bases, leaving 7 bases of the junction unmatched. Per germline, CDR1 SGHRS and CDR2 YFSETQ. The CDR3 region has the DNA TGCGCCAGCAAGCAGGGGGCTGGGAACAATGAGCAGTTCTTC. It yields the protein CASKQGAGNNEQFF.

The chain combines TRBV18 with TRBJ1-1; perhaps TRBD1 as D (5 bases). The CDR3 sequence is 13 residues long. The V end was cut by 4 bases, the J end by 3 bases, with 9 bases between. Germline V gene data show CDR1 as KGHSH and CDR2 as LQKENI. The CDR3 reads CASSRGADTEAFF. The DNA for the CDR3 is TGTGCCAGCTCACGTGGGGCTGACACTGAAGCTTTCTTT. The variable domain in full, completed from reference TRBV18 and TRBJ1-1, reads NAGVMQNPRHLVRRRGQEARLRCSPMKGHSHVYWYRQLPEEGLKFMVYLQKENIIDESGMPKERFSAEFPKEGPSILRIQQVVRGDSAAYFCASSRGADTEAFFGQGTRLTVV.

V gene TRBV5-6 combines with J gene TRBJ1-2; 7 positions agree with TRBD1. This CDR3 is 13 amino acids long. CDR1 SGHDT and CDR2 YYEEEE come from the germline V gene. V was clipped by 4 bases and J by 7 bases; unmatched bases: 7. CDR3 residues: CASSPTGRIGYTF. DNA for the CDR3: TGTGCCAGCAGCCCGACAGGGAGGATTGGCTACACCTTC.

The chain joins TRBV2 to TRBJ2-5, with 10 positions matching TRBD2. This CDR3 is 15 amino acids long. J was trimmed by 3 bases and V by 1 base; bases with no gene match: 2. Germline-derived CDR1 and CDR2 are SNHLY and FYNNEI. The CDR3 loop reads CASSEGGTSEETQYF. The CDR3 DNA reads as TGTGCCAGCAGTGAAGGGGGGACTAGCGAAGAGACCCAGTACTTC. The entire variable domain, with the rest obtained from reference TRBV2 and TRBJ2-5, is as follows: EPEVTQTPSHQVTQMGQEVILRCVPISNHLYFYWYRQILGQKVEFLVSFYNNEISEKSEIFDDQFSVERPDGSNFTLKIRSTKLEDSAMYFCASSEGGTSEETQYFGPGTRLLVL.

The chain joins TRBV27 to TRBJ2-1; 10 nucleotides match TRBD1. Germline values: CDR1 MNHEY, CDR2 SMNVEV (reference sequence). This CDR3 has 15 amino acids. Losses at the gene ends were 3 bases for V and 4 bases for J; bases not matched to a gene: 3. The CDR3 bases are TGTGCCAGCAGTTTGACAGGGGGCAAGTACAATGAGCAGTTCTTC. This codes for CASSLTGGKYNEQFF.

The rearrangement uses TRBV10-3 and TRBJ1-1; 8 nucleotides line up with TRBD1. Germline trimming cut 6 bases from V and 4 bases from J; bases unmatched to any gene: 7. This CDR3 comprises 14 residues. Germline V CDR1 and CDR2: ENHRY, SYGVKD. The CDR3 bases are TGTGCCATCAGGGTAGACAGGGGAGGCACTGAAGCTTTCTTT. It encodes CAIRVDRGGTEAFF.

The chain is built from TRBV23-1 and TRBJ1-3; 8 positions agree with TRBD1. TRBV23-1 falls under the ORF class, with uncertain function. Trimming cost V 0 bases and J 4 bases; bases outside gene matches: 5. The CDR3 extends over 16 amino acids. Written as DNA, the CDR3 is TGCGCCAGCAGTCAATCTCCGGACAGGGTAGGAAACACCATATATTTT. Translating gives CASSQSPDRVGNTIYF.

V usage is TRBV13 and J usage is TRBJ1-2, with 9 bases matching TRBD1. After removal of 4 bases from V and 0 bases from J, the junction contained 15 bases not matched to a gene. The CDR3 runs to 19 residues. Germline V gene sequence: CDR1 PRHDT, CDR2 FYEKMQ (reference sequence). CDR3 sequence: CASSSNRRTGVPTNYGYTF. The CDR3 nucleotides read TGTGCCAGCAGCTCGAACCGTAGGACAGGGGTTCCTACTAACTATGGCTACACCTTC.

This clone was counted a few times. The V gene is TRBV7-8, the J gene TRBJ2-3; D uncertain. Germline CDR1 reads SGHVS; CDR2 reads FQNEAQ. V was cut by 4 bases and J by 3 bases, with 8 bases left in between. The CDR3 contains 13 residues. The CDR3 sequence is CASSSRGTDTQYF. CDR3 nucleotide sequence: TGTGCCAGCAGCTCCCGCGGTACAGATACGCAGTATTTT.

The table lists this clone with a few counts. This chain uses TRBV30 with TRBJ1-3; D perhaps matches TRBD1 (6 bases). Germline values: CDR1 GTSNPN, CDR2 SVGIG (reference sequence). The V and J ends lost 4 bases and 0 bases respectively, with 13 bases between them. The CDR3 totals 15 residues. The DNA of the CDR3 is TGTGCCTGGACTGCGGGGGCTCTCTCTGGAAACACCATATATTTT. The encoded protein is CAWTAGALSGNTIYF. Looking up the rest from reference TRBV30 and TRBJ1-3 gives the full variable domain: SQTIHQWPATLVQPVGSPLSLECTVEGTSNPNLYWYRQAAGRGLQLLFYSVGIGQISSEVPQNLSASRPQDRQFILSSKKLLLSDSGFYLCAWTAGALSGNTIYFGEGSWLTVV.

CDR3 sequence (DNA): TGTGCCAGCAAAATAGACAGGGACTATGGCTACACCTTC. This encodes CASKIDRDYGYTF. The chain recombines TRBV6-5 with TRBJ1-2, with 7 bases lining up with TRBD1. The length of the CDR3 is 13 residues. J gave up 3 bases and V 7 bases, and 5 bases lay outside the gene matches. Germline V gene data show CDR1 as MNHEY and CDR2 as SVGAGI.

This clone was seen more than once but under ten times. This chain joins TRBV15 and TRBJ1-1, with a possible D match to TRBD1 (5 bases). The V gene's germline CDR1 is LNHNV and CDR2 YYDKDF (reference sequence). The CDR3 runs to 15 residues. V dropped 6 bases and J dropped 5 bases, with 19 bases sitting between them. CDR3 residues: CATRPNPRVGTEAFF. The DNA of the CDR3 is TGTGCCACCAGGCCTAACCCCAGGGTAGGTACTGAAGCTTTCTTT.

This chain connects TRBV9 to TRBJ1-1; no clear D. CDR1 is SGDLS, CDR2 YYNGEE, per germline. This CDR3 region has 15 residues. V dropped 0 bases and J dropped 0 bases, with 9 bases sitting between them. Here the CDR3 reads CASSVDPGMNTEAFF. The CDR3 region has the DNA TGTGCCAGCAGCGTAGATCCGGGTATGAACACTGAAGCTTTCTTT.

The chain employs TRBV15 and TRBJ1-4; possibly TRBD1 for D (6 bases). The CDR3 spans 14 residues. The V gene lost 5 bases and the J gene lost 8 bases, with 15 bases spanning the gap. Looked up from germline, CDR1 is LNHNV and CDR2 is YYDKDF (reference sequence). CDR3 DNA: TGTGCCACCAGCGGCACAGGGTTTGGCGAAAAACTGTTTTTT. Residues: CATSGTGFGEKLFF.

The chain employs TRBV30 and TRBJ1-2, with D maybe TRBD1 (6 bases). Germline V lookup: CDR1 GTSNPN, CDR2 SVGIG (reference sequence). The CDR3 is 13 residues long. V lost 1 base, J lost 4 bases, and 10 bases lay in between. This CDR3 is CAWSERTAYGYTF. The CDR3 bases are TGTGCCTGGAGTGAACGGACAGCCTATGGCTACACCTTC.

J is TRBJ2-7 and V is TRBV9, with TRBD2 matching over 9 bases. The CDR3 sequence is 15 residues long. The J segment lost 3 bases and the V segment lost 0 bases, leaving 4 bases of the junction unmatched. CDR1 is SGDLS and CDR2 is YYNGEE in the germline V gene. The CDR3 nucleotides are TGTGCCAGCAGCGTAGCGGCGGGGGGGCTCTACGAGCAGTACTTC. Protein: CASSVAAGGLYEQYF. Together with reference TRBV9 and TRBJ2-7, the CDR3 gives the full variable domain: DSGVTQTPKHLITATGQRVTLRCSPRSGDLSVYWYQQSLDQGLQFLIQYYNGEERAKGNILERFSAQQFPDLHSELNLSSLELGDSALYFCASSVAAGGLYEQYFGPGTRLTVT.

This chain's CDR3 is CASSTVGLAGVQETQYF. The CDR3 DNA sequence: TGTGCCAGTAGTACCGTAGGACTAGCGGGGGTACAAGAGACCCAGTACTTC. V gene TRBV19 combines with J gene TRBJ2-5; 13 nucleotides agree with TRBD2. Germline CDR1 reads LNHDA; CDR2 reads SQIVND (reference sequence). The CDR3 length is 17 residues. Trimming removed 4 bases from V and 2 bases from J; junction bases left unmatched: 7.

V and J are TRBV6-5 and TRBJ1-2, with D tentatively TRBD1 (6 bases). Trimming removed 4 bases at V and 6 bases at J, with 9 bases between. The CDR3 runs to 12 residues. Per germline, CDR1 MNHEY and CDR2 SVGAGI. CDR3 protein: CASSSTGNGYTF. The CDR3 nucleotides read TGTGCCAGCAGTTCGACAGGCAATGGCTACACCTTC.

The rearrangement links TRBV15 to TRBJ1-1; D gene ambiguous. CDR3 length: 14 residues. Per the germline V gene, CDR1 is LNHNV and CDR2 is YYDKDF (reference sequence). The V end lost 7 bases, the J end lost 0 bases, and 12 bases lay between the germline ends. The CDR3 coding sequence is TGTGCCACCACGTCGGAGGCTATGAACACTGAAGCTTTCTTT. Protein sequence: CATTSEAMNTEAFF.

In this sample, this clone turned up once. This chain links TRBV6-5 with TRBJ2-2; TRBD2 is a possible D gene (6 bases). This CDR3 is 13 amino acids long. CDR1 and CDR2 (germline): MNHEY, SVGAGI. Deletions cut 6 bases from V and 6 bases from J, with 11 bases between. The CDR3 loop reads CASSPTGAGELFF. Here the CDR3 DNA reads TGTGCCAGCAGCCCAACGGGGGCCGGGGAGCTGTTTTTT.

The V and J genes are TRBV19 and TRBJ2-4, with D perhaps matching TRBD1 (5 bases). Germline V gene data show CDR1 as LNHDA and CDR2 as SQIVND (reference sequence). Trimming removed 2 bases from V and 12 bases from J, with 17 bases in between. CDR3 length: 14 residues. The DNA for the CDR3 is TGTGCCAGTAGTATAATGTTGGGGCAGTCCGGTCAGTACTTC. It encodes CASSIMLGQSGQYF.

The chain is built from TRBV5-8 and TRBJ1-1; D possibly corresponds to TRBD1 (5 bases). V was trimmed by 3 bases and J by 1 base, leaving 10 bases between them. The CDR3 totals 14 residues. The germline gives CDR1 SGHTS, CDR2 YDEGEE. CDR3 loop: CASSWGERNTEAFF. The CDR3 coding sequence is TGTGCCAGCAGCTGGGGGGAGAGGAACACTGAAGCTTTCTTT.

V and J are TRBV28 and TRBJ2-7; a weak D match, TRBD2 (5 bases). Germline V gene sequence: CDR1 MDHEN, CDR2 SYDVKM. The CDR3 contains 13 residues. Deletions cut 4 bases from V and 2 bases from J, with 9 bases between. The CDR3 region has the DNA TGTGCCAGCAGTTCTAGCCAAACCTACGAGCAGTACTTC. It encodes CASSSSQTYEQYF.

This chain joins TRBV29-1 and TRBJ1-5; no clear D. Germline V gene sequence: CDR1 SQVTM, CDR2 ANQGSEA. CDR3 length: 13 amino acids. Trimming shortened V by 3 bases and J by 5 bases, and 11 bases separated the two germline ends. The CDR3 DNA sequence: TGCAGCGTTGACCGACGCGGGGATCAGCCCCAGCATTTT. Translation gives CSVDRRGDQPQHF.

The V and J genes are TRBV7-8 and TRBJ2-2; TRBD2 agrees at 12 bases. The CDR3 covers 18 residues. V was pared by 5 bases and J by 5 bases, with 12 bases of the junction left unmatched. Per germline, CDR1 SGHVS and CDR2 FQNEAQ. As DNA, the CDR3 is TGTGCCAGCAGCCCTCGACTAGCGGGGGCCCCGGGGACCGGGGAGCTGTTTTTT. Protein: CASSPRLAGAPGTGELFF.